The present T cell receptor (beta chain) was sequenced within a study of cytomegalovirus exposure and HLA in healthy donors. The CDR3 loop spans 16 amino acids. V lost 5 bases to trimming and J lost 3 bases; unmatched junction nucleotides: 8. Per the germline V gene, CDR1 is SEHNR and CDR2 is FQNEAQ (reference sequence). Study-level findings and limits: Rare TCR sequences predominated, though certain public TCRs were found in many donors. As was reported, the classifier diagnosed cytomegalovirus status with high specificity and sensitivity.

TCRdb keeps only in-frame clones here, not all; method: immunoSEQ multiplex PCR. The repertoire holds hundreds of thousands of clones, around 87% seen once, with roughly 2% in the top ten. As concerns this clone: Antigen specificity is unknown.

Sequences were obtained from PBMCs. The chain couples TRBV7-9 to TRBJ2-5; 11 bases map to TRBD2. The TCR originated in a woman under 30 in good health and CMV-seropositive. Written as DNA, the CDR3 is TGTGCCAGCAGCCCCGGACTAGCGGGCCACAAAGAGACCCAGTACTTC. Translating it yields CASSPGLAGHKETQYF.